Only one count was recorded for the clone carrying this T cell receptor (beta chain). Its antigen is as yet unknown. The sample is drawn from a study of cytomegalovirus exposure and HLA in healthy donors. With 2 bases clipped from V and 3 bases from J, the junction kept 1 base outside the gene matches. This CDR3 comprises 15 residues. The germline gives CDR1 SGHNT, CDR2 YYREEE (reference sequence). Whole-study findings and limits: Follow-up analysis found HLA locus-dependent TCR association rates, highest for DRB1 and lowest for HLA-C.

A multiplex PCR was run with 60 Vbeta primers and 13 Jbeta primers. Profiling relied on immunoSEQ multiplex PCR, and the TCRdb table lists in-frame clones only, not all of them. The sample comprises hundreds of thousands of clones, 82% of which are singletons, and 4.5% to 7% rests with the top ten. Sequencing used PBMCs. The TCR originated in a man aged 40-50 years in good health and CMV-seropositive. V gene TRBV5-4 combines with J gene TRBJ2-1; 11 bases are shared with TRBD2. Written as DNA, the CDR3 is TGTGCCAGCAGCTTTGGGACTAGCGGCTACAATGAGCAGTTCTTC. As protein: CASSFGTSGYNEQFF.